A single TCR beta chain is shown here with its context. With 5 bases removed from V and 2 bases from J, the gap between germline ends came to 13 bases. The CDR3 loop spans 15 amino acids. Looked up from germline, CDR1 is KGHSH and CDR2 is LQKENI. Synthetic analogs of TCR templates were spiked into every PCR. Sequencing used immunoSEQ multiplex PCR; TCRdb keeps in-frame clones, though not all of them. The repertoire has about 110,000 clones, over 75% of them found once; the top ten carry more than 2%. This sample was included in a study of PD-L1 blockade in urothelial cancer. Study as a whole: Samples of blood were analyzed 3 weeks (second dose) and 6 weeks after treatment start.

The clonotype was recovered from a man aged 50 to 60 with urothelial cancer. The sequencing used PBMCs, collected around atezolizumab (anti-PD-L1) treatment. The genes are TRBV18 and TRBJ2-4; D remains ambiguous. The CDR3 DNA follows: TGTGCCAGCTCATCATTCGACACCTCCAAAAACATTCAGTACTTC. Residues: CASSSFDTSKNIQYF.